Included here is one TCR beta chain sequence, with context. This sample was taken from a study of blood T cell repertoires in COVID-19. Study summary: The United States, Italy and Spain supplied acute and convalescent COVID-19 samples. T cells, B-cell-depleted T cells, or PBMCs provided the cDNA or gDNA that served as material.

Authors' methods: Estimates of nucleated cell counts were drawn from the amplification of reference gene primers. Assay: immunoSEQ multiplex PCR; the TCRdb copy retains only in-frame clones and omits some. The V and J calls and clone size are taken from that table; D and trimming were inferred from the DNA. The sample includes 200,000 to 300,000 clones, over 75% seen only once; the top ten take around 0.67%. The V segment lost 2 bases and the J segment 4 bases; nucleotides outside the gene matches: 7. Germline-derived CDR1 and CDR2 are SGHTA and FQGNSA. CDR3 length: 16 amino acids. Sequencing input: peripheral blood. The clonotype comes from a human donor in a cohort sampled during active COVID-19. V gene TRBV7-2 combines with J gene TRBJ1-4; 7 nucleotides match TRBD1. The DNA for the CDR3 is TGTGCCAGCAGCTTATGGCAGGGGGGACTTAATGAAAAACTGTTTTTT. Amino acids: CASSLWQGGLNEKLFF.